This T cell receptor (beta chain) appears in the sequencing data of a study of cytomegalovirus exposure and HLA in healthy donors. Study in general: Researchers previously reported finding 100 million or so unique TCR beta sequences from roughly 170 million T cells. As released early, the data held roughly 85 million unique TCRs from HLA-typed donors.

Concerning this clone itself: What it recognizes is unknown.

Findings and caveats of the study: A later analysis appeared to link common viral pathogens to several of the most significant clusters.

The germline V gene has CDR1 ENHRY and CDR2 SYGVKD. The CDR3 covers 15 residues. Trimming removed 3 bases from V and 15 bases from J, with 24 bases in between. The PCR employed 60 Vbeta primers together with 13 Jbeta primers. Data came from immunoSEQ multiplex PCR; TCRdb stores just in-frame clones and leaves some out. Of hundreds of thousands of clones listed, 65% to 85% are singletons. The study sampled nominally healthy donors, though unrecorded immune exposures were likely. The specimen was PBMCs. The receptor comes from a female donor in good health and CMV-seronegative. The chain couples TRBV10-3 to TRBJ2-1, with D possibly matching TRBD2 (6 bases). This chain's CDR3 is CAISEGIEPGLKLFF. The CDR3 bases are TGTGCCATCAGTGAAGGGATAGAACCGGGACTTAAATTGTTCTTC.